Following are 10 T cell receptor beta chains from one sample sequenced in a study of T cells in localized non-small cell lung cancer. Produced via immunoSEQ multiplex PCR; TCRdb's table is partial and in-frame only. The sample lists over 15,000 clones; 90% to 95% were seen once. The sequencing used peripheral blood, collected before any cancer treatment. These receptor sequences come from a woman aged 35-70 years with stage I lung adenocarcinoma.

DNA for the CDR3: TGCGCCAGCAGCTTGGGGACAGGGGGTGGAGATACGCAGTATTTT. Translated: CASSLGTGGGDTQYF. The chain couples TRBV5-1 to TRBJ2-3; 10 bases map to TRBD1. J was trimmed by 5 bases and V by 0 bases; bases with no gene match: 3. From germline, CDR1 is SGHRS and CDR2 YFSETQ. CDR3 length: 15 residues.

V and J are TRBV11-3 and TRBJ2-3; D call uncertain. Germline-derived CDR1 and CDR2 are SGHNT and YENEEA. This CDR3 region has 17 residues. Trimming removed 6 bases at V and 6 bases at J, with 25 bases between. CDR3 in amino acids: CASRRTFLGSTLDTQYF. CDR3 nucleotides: TGTGCCAGCAGACGGACCTTCCTAGGTTCTACCCTGGATACGCAGTATTTT.

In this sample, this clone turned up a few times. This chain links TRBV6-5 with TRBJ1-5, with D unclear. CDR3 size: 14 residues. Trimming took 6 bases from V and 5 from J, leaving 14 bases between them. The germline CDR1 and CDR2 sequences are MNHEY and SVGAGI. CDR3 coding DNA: TGTGCCAGCAGGTTAAGGACCGGCCATCAGCCCCAGCATTTT. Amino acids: CASRLRTGHQPQHF.

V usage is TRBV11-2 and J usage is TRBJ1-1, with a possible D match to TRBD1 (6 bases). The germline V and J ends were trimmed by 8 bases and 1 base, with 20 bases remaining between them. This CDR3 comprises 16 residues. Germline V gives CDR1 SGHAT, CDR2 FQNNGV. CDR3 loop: CASRGLRTVTNTEAFF. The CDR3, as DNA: TGTGCCAGCCGGGGTTTACGGACAGTAACGAACACTGAAGCTTTCTTT.

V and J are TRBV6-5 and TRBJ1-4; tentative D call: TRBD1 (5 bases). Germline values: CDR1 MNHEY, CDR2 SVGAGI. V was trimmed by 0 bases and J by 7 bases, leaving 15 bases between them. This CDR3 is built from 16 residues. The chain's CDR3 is CASSYSMLAGPEKLFF. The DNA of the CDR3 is TGTGCCAGCAGTTACTCGATGCTGGCAGGGCCTGAAAAACTGTTTTTT.

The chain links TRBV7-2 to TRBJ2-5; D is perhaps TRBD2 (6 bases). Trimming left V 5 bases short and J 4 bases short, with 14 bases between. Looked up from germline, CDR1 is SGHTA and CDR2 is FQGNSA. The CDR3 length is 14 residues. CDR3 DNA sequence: TGTGCCAGCAGCCCCGGGACTCGCAGAGAGACCCAGTACTTC. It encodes CASSPGTRRETQYF.

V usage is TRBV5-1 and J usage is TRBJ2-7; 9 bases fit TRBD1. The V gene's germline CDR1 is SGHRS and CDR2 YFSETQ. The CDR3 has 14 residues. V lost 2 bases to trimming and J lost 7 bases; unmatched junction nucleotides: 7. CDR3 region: CASSFITGTGEQYF. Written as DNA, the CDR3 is TGCGCCAGCAGCTTCATTACCGGGACAGGGGAGCAGTACTTC.

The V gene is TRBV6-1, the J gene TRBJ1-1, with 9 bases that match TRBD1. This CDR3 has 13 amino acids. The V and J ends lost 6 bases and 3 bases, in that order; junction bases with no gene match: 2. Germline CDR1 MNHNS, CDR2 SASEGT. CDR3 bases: TGTGCCAGCAGCGACAGGGGGGACACTGAAGCTTTCTTT. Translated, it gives CASSDRGDTEAFF.

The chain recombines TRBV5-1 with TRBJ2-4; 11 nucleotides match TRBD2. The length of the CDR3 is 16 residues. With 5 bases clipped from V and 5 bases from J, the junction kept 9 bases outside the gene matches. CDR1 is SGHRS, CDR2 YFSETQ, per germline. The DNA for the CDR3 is TGCGCCAGCAGTTTAATACTAGCGGGGGACGAAAACATTCAGTACTTC. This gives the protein CASSLILAGDENIQYF.

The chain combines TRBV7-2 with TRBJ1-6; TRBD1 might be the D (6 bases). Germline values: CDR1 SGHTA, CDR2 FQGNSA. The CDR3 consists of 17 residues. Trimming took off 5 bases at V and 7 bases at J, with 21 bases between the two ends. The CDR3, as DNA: TGTGCCAGCAGCCCCCGGCCGCAGGGGACGCGGAATTCACCCCTCCACTTT. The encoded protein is CASSPRPQGTRNSPLHF.